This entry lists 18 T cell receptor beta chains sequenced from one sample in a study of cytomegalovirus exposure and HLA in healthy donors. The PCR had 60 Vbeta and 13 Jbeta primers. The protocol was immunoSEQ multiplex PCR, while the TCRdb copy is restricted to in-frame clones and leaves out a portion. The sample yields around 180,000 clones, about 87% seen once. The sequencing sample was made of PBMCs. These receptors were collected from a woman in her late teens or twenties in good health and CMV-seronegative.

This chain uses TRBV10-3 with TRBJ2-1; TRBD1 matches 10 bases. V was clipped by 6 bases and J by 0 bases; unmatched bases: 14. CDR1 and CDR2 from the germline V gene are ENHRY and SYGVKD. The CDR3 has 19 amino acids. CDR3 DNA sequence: TGTGCCATCAGAGAATCCGGGACAGGGGACCACAGCTCCTACAATGAGCAGTTCTTC. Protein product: CAIRESGTGDHSSYNEQFF.

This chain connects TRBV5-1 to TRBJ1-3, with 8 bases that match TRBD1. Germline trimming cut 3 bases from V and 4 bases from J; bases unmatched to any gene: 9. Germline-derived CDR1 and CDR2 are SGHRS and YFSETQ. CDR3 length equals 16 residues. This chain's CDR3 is CASSSEIRDRGNTIYF. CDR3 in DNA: TGCGCCAGCAGCTCAGAAATCCGGGACAGGGGAAACACCATATATTTT. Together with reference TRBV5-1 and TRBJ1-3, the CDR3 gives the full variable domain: KAGVTQTPRYLIKTRGQQVTLSCSPISGHRSVSWYQQTPGQGLQFLFEYFSETQRNKGNFPGRFSGRQFSNSRSEMNVSTLELGDSALYLCASSSEIRDRGNTIYFGEGSWLTVV.

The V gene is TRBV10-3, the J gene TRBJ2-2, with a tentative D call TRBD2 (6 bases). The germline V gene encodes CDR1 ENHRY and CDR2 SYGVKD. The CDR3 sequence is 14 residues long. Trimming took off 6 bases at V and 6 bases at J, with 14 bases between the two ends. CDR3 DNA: TGTGCCATCAGCTATACTAGCAACCCCGGGGAGCTGTTTTTT. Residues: CAISYTSNPGELFF.

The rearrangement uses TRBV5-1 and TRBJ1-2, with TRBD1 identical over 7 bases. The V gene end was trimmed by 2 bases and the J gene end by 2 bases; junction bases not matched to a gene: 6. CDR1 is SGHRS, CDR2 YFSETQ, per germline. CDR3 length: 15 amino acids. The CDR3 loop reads CASSFGTGENYGYTF. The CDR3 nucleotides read TGCGCCAGCAGCTTTGGTACAGGGGAAAACTATGGCTACACCTTC.

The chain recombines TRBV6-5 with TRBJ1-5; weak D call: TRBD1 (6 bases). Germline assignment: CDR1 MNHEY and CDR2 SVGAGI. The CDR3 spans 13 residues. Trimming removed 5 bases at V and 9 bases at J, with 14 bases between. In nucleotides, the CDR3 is TGTGCCAGCAGTGATACAGGGTTATGGCCCCAGCATTTT. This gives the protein CASSDTGLWPQHF.

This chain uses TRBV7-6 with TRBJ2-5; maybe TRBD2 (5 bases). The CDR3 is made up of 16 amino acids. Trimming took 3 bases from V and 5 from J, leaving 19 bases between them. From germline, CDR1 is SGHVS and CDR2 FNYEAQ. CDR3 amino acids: CASSLDLEGRLETQYF. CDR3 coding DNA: TGTGCCAGCAGCTTGGACCTCGAGGGTCGACTCGAGACCCAGTACTTC.

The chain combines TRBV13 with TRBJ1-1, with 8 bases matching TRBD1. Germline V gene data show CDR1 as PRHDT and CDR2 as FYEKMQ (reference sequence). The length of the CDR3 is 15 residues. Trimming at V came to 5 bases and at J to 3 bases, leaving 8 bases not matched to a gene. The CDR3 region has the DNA TGTGCCAGCAGCAGCGCCGGGACAGGCCACACTGAAGCTTTCTTT. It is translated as CASSSAGTGHTEAFF.

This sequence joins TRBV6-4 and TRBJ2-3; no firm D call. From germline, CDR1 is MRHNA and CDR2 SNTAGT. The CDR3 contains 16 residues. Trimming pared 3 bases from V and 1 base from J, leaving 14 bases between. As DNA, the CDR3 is TGTGCCAGCAGTGAGGGCAGGCTGCCCGGCACAGATACGCAGTATTTT. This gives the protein CASSEGRLPGTDTQYF.

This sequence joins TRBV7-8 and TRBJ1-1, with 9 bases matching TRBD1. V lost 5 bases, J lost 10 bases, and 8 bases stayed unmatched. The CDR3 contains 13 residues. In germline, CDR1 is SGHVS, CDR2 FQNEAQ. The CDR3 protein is CASSAYRGQGAFF. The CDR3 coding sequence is TGTGCCAGCAGCGCCTACAGGGGGCAGGGAGCTTTCTTT.

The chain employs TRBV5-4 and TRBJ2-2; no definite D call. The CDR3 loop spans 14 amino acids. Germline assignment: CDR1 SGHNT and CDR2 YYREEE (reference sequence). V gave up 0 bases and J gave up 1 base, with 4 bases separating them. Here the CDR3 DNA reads TGTGCCAGCAGCTTGGGAGGGAACACCGGGGAGCTGTTTTTT. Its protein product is CASSLGGNTGELFF.

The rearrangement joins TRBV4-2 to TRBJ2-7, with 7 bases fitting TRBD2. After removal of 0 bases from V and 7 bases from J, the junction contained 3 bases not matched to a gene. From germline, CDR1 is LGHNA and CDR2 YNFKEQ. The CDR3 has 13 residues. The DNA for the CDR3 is TGTGCCAGCAGCCAAGATCGGGGGGAGGAGCAGTACTTC. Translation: CASSQDRGEEQYF.

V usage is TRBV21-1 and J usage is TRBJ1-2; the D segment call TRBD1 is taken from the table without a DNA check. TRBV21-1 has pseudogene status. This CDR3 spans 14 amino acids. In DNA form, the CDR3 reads TGTGCCAGCAGATTGAGGACAGGGGTTACTGGCTACACCTTC. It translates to CASRLRTGVTGYTF.

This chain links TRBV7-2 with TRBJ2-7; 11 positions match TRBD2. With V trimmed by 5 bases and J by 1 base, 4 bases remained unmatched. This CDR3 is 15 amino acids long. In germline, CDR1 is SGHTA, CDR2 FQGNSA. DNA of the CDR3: TGTGCCAGCAGCCCCATAGCGGGAGGGTCCTACGAGCAGTACTTC. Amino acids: CASSPIAGGSYEQYF.

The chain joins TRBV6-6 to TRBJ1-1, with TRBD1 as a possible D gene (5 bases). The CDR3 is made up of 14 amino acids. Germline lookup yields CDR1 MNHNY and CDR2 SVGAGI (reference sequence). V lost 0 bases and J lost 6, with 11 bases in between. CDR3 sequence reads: CASSYSTRAPEAFF. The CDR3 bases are TGTGCCAGCAGTTACTCGACCAGGGCCCCTGAAGCTTTCTTT.

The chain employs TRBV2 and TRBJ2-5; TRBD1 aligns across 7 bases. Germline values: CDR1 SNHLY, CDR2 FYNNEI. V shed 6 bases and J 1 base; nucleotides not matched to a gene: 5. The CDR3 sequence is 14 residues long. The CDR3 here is CASSRDRSQETQYF. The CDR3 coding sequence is TGTGCCAGCAGCCGGGACAGAAGCCAAGAGACCCAGTACTTC.

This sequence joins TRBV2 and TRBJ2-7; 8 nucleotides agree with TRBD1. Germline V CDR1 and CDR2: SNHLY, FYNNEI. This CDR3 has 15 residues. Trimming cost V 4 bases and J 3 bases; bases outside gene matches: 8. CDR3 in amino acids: CASSVGQGRVYEQYF. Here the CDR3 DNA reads TGTGCCAGCAGTGTCGGACAGGGAAGGGTCTACGAGCAGTACTTC.

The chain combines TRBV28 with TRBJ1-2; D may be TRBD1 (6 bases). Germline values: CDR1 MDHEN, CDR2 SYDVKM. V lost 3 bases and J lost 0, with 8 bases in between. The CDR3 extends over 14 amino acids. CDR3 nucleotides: TGTGCCAGCAGTTTCCAGGGGACTAACTATGGCTACACCTTC. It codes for CASSFQGTNYGYTF.

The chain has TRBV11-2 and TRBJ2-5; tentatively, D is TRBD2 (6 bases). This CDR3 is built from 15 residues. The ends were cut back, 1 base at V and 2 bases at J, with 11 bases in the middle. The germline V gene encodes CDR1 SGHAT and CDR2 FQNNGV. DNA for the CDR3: TGTGCCAGCAGCTTAGGGGGCGGGATGCAAGAGACCCAGTACTTC. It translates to CASSLGGGMQETQYF.